This TCR beta chain was observed in a study of T-cell memory formation after mild COVID-19. Findings of the study overall: Several responding clones turned up in pre-infection memory, indicating that cross-reactive memory may have taken part. Clones shrinking between day 15 and 85 showed a balanced CD4/CD8 split, and those that grew later tilted toward CD4+.

This clonotype was detected only once. Its target is not known. This CDR3 has 13 amino acids. The V gene end was trimmed by 6 bases and the J gene end by 0 bases; junction bases not matched to a gene: 4. Germline V lookup: CDR1 SQVTM, CDR2 ANQGSEA. In TCRdb, the 5' RACE reads were re-called with MiXCR into one record per CDR3 protein. This table holds about 470,000 distinct CDR3 sequences, roughly 25% found once. This receptor was taken from an adult woman who had mild COVID-19 (a few samples of this study predate the infection). Cell type and time point are not known. What was sequenced was PBMCs or a T cell subset sorted from them (not recorded which). The chain recombines TRBV29-1 with TRBJ1-1; 7 bases are shared with TRBD1. CDR3 nucleotides: TGCAGCGTGGGGGACAGCCTGAACACTGAAGCTTTCTTT. Residues: CSVGDSLNTEAFF.